This record looks at one T cell receptor (beta chain) sequence and its context. Sequencing used immunoSEQ multiplex PCR; TCRdb keeps in-frame clones, though not all of them. The sample holds hundreds of thousands of clones, almost 90% seen once. Participants, about 18 to 100 years old, spanned about 26 US areas. Membership in each cohort depended on participant-reported clinical history. The sample is drawn from a study of blood T cell repertoires in COVID-19. On the study more broadly: PBMCs, B-cell-depleted T cells, or T cells provided the cDNA or gDNA that made up the material.

Sequenced input: PBMCs or T cells enriched from blood (not recorded which). The receptor comes from a young man who had been exposed to COVID-19.

The CDR3 DNA sequence: TGTGCCAGCAGCCAAGATCTAGGAAACACCATATATTTT. This codes for CASSQDLGNTIYF. The genes are TRBV3-1 (or the pseudogene TRBV3-2) and TRBJ1-3; D gene ambiguous. Trimming left V 0 bases short and J 4 bases short, with 4 bases between. This CDR3 region has 13 residues. CDR1 LGHDT and CDR2 YNNKEL come from the germline V gene (reference sequence).